A selection of T cell receptor beta chains follows, all from one sample in a study of shared clonotypes between healthy human individuals. Clones were sequenced by immunoSEQ multiplex PCR, and TCRdb holds only the in-frame ones, with some missing. Of approximately 1,500,000 clones listed, 95% to 99% are singletons. The sequenced sample was naive CD4+ T cells sorted from blood. These TCRs come from a man aged 25 to 40 in good health. CDR3s include the opening cysteine and the closing phenylalanine or tryptophan. Fields, in order: V gene, D gene, J gene, clone size, CDR3 DNA, CDR3 protein. D genes are given only for firm matches. For some rows the clone size is stated as once, few or many, or as a class when expanded; others skip it.

TRBV28,NA,TRBJ1-2,NA,TGTGCCAGCAGTTTAGAGTACACAGGTGGCGGCTACACCTTC,CASSLEYTGGGYTF
TRBV7-2,NA,TRBJ2-7,NA,TGTGCCAGCAGCCCGCGACTCGTTAGGCACGAGCAGTACTTC,CASSPRLVRHEQYF
TRBV11-2,NA,TRBJ2-3,once,TGTGCCAGCAGCATAGGCCAGCCCACAGATACGCAGTATTTT,CASSIGQPTDTQYF
TRBV20-1,NA,TRBJ2-3,NA,TGCAGTGCTAGGGCAGATACGCAGTATTTT,CSARADTQYF
TRBV6-5,NA,TRBJ2-7,NA,TGTGCCAGCAGTCCAAGGACGGTAACCTACGAGCAGTACTTC,CASSPRTVTYEQYF
TRBV30,NA,TRBJ2-2,NA,TGTGCCTGGAGTGTCAGCCCCCCCAGGCGCATTAGGTTGACCGGGGAGCTGTTTTTT,CAWSVSPPRRIRLTGELFF
TRBV2,TRBD2,TRBJ2-7,NA,TGTGCCAGCAGTCTATTGACTAGCGGCTCCTACGAGCAGTACTTC,CASSLLTSGSYEQYF
TRBV5-1,NA,TRBJ2-2,NA,TGCGCCAGCAGCTCCCCAAGGTCCGGGGAGCTGTTTTTT,CASSSPRSGELFF
TRBV5-6,NA,TRBJ1-1,NA,TGTGCCAGCAGCTCGATAGTGACAGGAAAAGCTTTCTTT,CASSSIVTGKAFF
TRBV28,NA,TRBJ1-5,NA,TGTGCCAGCAGTTGGGAATATAGCAATCAGCCCCAGCATTTT,CASSWEYSNQPQHF
TRBV2,NA,TRBJ1-5,once,TGTGCCAGCACCAAGGGGGAAAATCAGCCCCAGCATTTT,CASTKGENQPQHF
TRBV11-3,TRBD1,TRBJ2-1,NA,TGTGCCAGCAGCTCCGGGACAGACAATGAGCAGTTCTTC,CASSSGTDNEQFF
TRBV19,NA,TRBJ1-2,NA,TGTGCCAGTAGTATAGGACAAGACTATGGCTACACCTTC,CASSIGQDYGYTF
TRBV29-1,TRBD2,TRBJ2-3,NA,TGCAGCGTTGCGATGACTAGCGGGAGGTTTCATTTT,CSVAMTSGRFHF
TRBV7-9,NA,TRBJ1-2,NA,TGTGCCAGCAGCCAAGGCGGGGGATCCGGCTACACCTTC,CASSQGGGSGYTF
TRBV7-3,NA,TRBJ1-1,NA,TGTGCCAGCAGCTTAACGGGGTACACTGAAGCTTTCTTT,CASSLTGYTEAFF
TRBV2,TRBD2,TRBJ2-7,once,TGTGCCAGCAGACTAGCGGGAGGTTTGTACGAGCAGTACTTC,CASRLAGGLYEQYF
TRBV7-2,TRBD1,TRBJ2-5,once,TGTGCCAGCAGCCCGGGACAGGGGGCTTATGAGACCCAGTACTTC,CASSPGQGAYETQYF
TRBV5-1,TRBD1,TRBJ2-3,NA,TGCGCCAGCAGCCTACAGGGGGCAGATACGCAGTATTTT,CASSLQGADTQYF
TRBV2,NA,TRBJ1-2,once,TGTGCCAGCAGTGACGTTGAGGTGTCGTATGGCTACACCTTC,CASSDVEVSYGYTF
TRBV5-5,TRBD2,TRBJ2-1,NA,TGTGCCAGCAGCTTGGTTTCGGGAGGGCCTCTTGGCGATGAGCAGTTCTTC,CASSLVSGGPLGDEQFF
TRBV20-1,NA,TRBJ2-7,NA,TGCAGTGCCGTGGGGGGAGGCGAGCAGTACTTC,CSAVGGGEQYF
TRBV4-2,TRBD2,TRBJ2-2,NA,TGTGCCAGCAGCCAAACTAGCGGAGGGGGGGCCGGGGAGCTGTTTTTT,CASSQTSGGGAGELFF
TRBV6-1,NA,TRBJ2-5,NA,TGTGCCAGCAGTGAAGGGAGTCGGGGCCACGAGACCCAGTACTTC,CASSEGSRGHETQYF
TRBV18,NA,TRBJ2-7,NA,TGTGCCAGCTCACCGTTACAGGGCTCCGAGCAGTACTTC,CASSPLQGSEQYF
TRBV10-3,NA,TRBJ2-7,NA,TGTGCCATCAGTGACCTCGGCGGGACAAGTGACGAGCAGTACTTC,CAISDLGGTSDEQYF
TRBV30,NA,TRBJ1-3,NA,TGTGCCTGGAGTGTACGGGCAGGGGTAAAGGGAAACACCATATATTTT,CAWSVRAGVKGNTIYF
TRBV18,TRBD2,TRBJ2-7,NA,TGTGCCAGCTCACCTTTAGCGGGAGGCCACGAGCAGTACTTC,CASSPLAGGHEQYF
TRBV5-1,TRBD1,TRBJ1-1,NA,TGCGCCAGCAGCTCAACCGGGACAGGAGCCAGGTTCACTGAAGCTTTCTTT,CASSSTGTGARFTEAFF
TRBV6-4,NA,TRBJ2-1,NA,TGTGCCAGCGGGGGAAGTGGGGTGAATGAGCAGTTCTTC,CASGGSGVNEQFF
TRBV29-1,TRBD2,TRBJ2-3,NA,TGCAGCGTTGCCGGACTAGCGAATACGCAGTATTTT,CSVAGLANTQYF
TRBV28,TRBD2,TRBJ2-2,NA,TGTGCCAGCAGTTTAGTCGGCGGGAGGTTGGGTGAGAACACCGGGGAGCTGTTTTTT,CASSLVGGRLGENTGELFF
TRBV18,NA,TRBJ1-2,NA,TGTGCCAGCTCACCCAGTCGAATGGGGGTCTGGGGCTACACCTTC,CASSPSRMGVWGYTF
TRBV28,TRBD1,TRBJ2-7,NA,TGTGCCAGCAGTACTGCTTGGGGACAGACCTACGAGCAGTACTTC,CASSTAWGQTYEQYF
TRBV2,TRBD2,TRBJ2-1,NA,TGTGCCAGCAGTCCCAGGACTAGCGGGAGCGGGAAGCAGTTCTTC,CASSPRTSGSGKQFF
TRBV12-5,NA,TRBJ2-2,NA,TGTGCTAGTGGTTTGGCCCTCGGGCGAGACACCGGGGAGCTGTTTTTT,CASGLALGRDTGELFF
TRBV5-5,TRBD2,TRBJ2-3,NA,TGTGCCAGCAGCTTACCTTTGAGAACCGGGACTAGCGGGAGATCAGATACGCAGTATTTT,CASSLPLRTGTSGRSDTQYF
TRBV28,NA,TRBJ1-2,NA,TGTGCCAGCAGTTTATCTGGAAAGGAGAATGGCTACACCTTC,CASSLSGKENGYTF
TRBV28,TRBD2,TRBJ2-2,NA,TGTGCCAGCAGTCCACGGCTAGCGGGAGTCAACACCGGGGAGCTGTTTTTT,CASSPRLAGVNTGELFF